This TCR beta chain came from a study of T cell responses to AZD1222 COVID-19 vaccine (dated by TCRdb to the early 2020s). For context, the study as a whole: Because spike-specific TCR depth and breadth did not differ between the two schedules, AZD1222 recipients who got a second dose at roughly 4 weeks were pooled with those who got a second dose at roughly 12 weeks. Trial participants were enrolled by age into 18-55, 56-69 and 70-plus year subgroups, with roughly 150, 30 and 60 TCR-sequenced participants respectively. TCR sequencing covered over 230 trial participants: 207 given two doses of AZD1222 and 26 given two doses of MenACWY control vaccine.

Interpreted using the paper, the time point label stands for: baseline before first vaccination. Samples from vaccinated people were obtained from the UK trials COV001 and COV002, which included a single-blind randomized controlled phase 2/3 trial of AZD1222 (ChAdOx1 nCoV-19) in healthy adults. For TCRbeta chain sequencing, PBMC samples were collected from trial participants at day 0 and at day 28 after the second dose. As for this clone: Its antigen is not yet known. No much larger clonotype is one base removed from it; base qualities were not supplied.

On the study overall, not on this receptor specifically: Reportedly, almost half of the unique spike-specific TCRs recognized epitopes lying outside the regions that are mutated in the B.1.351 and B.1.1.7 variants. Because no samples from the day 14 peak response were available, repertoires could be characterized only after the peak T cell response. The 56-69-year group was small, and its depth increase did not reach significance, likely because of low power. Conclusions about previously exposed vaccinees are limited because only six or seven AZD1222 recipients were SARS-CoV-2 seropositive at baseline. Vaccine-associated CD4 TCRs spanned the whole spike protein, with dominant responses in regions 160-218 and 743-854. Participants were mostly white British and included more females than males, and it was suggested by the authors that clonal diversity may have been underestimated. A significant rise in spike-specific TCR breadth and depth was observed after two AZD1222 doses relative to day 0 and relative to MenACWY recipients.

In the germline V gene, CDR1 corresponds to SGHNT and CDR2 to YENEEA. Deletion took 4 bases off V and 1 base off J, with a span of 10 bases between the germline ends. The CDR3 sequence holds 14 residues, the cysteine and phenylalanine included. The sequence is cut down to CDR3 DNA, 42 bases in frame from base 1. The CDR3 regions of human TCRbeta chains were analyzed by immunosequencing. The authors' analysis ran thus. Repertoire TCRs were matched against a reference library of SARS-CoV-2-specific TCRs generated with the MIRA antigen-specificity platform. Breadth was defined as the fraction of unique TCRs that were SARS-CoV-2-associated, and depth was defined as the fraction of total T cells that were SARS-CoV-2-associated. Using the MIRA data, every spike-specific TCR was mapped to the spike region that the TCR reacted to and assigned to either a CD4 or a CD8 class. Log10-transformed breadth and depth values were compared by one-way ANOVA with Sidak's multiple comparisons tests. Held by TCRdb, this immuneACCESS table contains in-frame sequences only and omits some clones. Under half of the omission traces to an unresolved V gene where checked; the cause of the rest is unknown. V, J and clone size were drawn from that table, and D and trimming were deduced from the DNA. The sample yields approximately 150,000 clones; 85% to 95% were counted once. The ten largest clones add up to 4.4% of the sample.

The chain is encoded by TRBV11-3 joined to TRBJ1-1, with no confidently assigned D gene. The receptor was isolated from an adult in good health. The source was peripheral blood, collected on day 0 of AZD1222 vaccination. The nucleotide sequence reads TGTGCCAGCAGCTGGGGAGGGAGGAACACTGAAGCTTTCTTT. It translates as CASSWGGRNTEAFF. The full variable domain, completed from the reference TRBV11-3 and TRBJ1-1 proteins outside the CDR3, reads EAGVVQSPRYKIIEKKQPVAFWCNPISGHNTLYWYLQNLGQGPELLIRYENEEAVDDSQLPKDRFSAERLKGVDSTLKIQPAELGDSAVYLCASSWGGRNTEAFFGQGTRLTVV.